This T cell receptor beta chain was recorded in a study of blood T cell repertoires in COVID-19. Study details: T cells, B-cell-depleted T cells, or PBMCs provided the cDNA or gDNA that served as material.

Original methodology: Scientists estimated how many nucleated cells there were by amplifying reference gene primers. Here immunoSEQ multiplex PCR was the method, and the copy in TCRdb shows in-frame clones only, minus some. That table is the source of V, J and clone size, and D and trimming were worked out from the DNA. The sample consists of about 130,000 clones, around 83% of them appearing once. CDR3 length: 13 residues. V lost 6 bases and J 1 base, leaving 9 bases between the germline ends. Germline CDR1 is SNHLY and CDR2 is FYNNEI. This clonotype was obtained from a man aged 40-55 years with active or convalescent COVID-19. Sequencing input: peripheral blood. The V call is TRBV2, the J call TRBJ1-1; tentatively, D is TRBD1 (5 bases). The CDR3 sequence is CASRPTGNTEAFF. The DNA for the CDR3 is TGTGCCAGCAGGCCCACAGGGAACACTGAAGCTTTCTTT.